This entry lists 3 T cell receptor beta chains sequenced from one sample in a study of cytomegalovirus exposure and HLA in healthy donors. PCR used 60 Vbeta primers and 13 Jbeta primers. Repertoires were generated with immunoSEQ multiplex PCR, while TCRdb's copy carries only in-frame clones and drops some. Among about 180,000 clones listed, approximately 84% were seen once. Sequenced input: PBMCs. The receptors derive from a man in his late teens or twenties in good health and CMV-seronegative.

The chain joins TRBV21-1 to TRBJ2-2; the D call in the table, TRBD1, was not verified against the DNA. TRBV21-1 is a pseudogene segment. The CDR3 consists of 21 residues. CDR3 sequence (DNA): TGTGCCAGCAGCCACGAGGATCGGTCATCAGGGGGCGCGGGAAACACCGGGGAGCTGTTTTTT. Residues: CASSHEDRSSGGAGNTGELFF.

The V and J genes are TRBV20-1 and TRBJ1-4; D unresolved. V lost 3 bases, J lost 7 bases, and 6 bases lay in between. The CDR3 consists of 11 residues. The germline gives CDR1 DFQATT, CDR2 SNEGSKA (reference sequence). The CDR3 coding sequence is TGCAGTGCTAGTTACGGTGAAAAACTGTTTTTT. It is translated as CSASYGEKLFF.

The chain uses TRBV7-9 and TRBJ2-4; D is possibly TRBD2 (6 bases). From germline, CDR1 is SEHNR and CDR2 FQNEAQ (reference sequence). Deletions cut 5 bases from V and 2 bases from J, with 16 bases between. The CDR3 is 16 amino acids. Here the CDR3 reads CASSISGTQTKNIQYF. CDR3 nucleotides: TGTGCCAGCAGCATATCCGGGACTCAGACCAAAAACATTCAGTACTTC.